A selection of T cell receptor beta chains follows, all from one sample in a study of T cells in localized non-small cell lung cancer. The protocol was immunoSEQ multiplex PCR, while the TCRdb copy is restricted to in-frame clones and leaves out a portion. The data show approximately 37,000 clones, approximately 86% seen once. The sequenced sample was peripheral blood, obtained before any cancer treatment. These receptors came from a man aged 18 to 49 with stage I lung adenocarcinoma. CDR3s include the opening cysteine and the closing phenylalanine or tryptophan. The order of the fields is V gene, J gene, CDR3 protein.

V gene: TRBV6-6; J gene: TRBJ1-6; CDR3 protein: CASRTLVEGSGSPLHF
V gene: TRBV15; J gene: .; CDR3 protein: CATSRELAGPYEQYF
V gene: TRBV28; J gene: TRBJ1-4; CDR3 protein: CASRSGGAIHEKLFF
V gene: TRBV4-2; J gene: TRBJ2-5; CDR3 protein: CASSQGGGQETQYF
V gene: TRBV5-1; J gene: TRBJ2-5; CDR3 protein: CASSLRETQYF
V gene: TRBV7-6; J gene: TRBJ2-1; CDR3 protein: CASSLRTGHEQFF
V gene: TRBV7-8; J gene: TRBJ2-3; CDR3 protein: CASSLPQGSLTDTQYF
V gene: TRBV7-3; J gene: TRBJ2-3; CDR3 protein: CASSSSHPDTQYF
V gene: TRBV5-8; J gene: TRBJ2-7; CDR3 protein: CASSLPRGGQGAYEQYF
V gene: TRBV11-3; J gene: TRBJ1-1; CDR3 protein: CASSLGDGRHTEAFF
V gene: TRBV5-1; J gene: TRBJ1-1; CDR3 protein: CASSFGGTEAFF
V gene: TRBV7-9; J gene: TRBJ2-7; CDR3 protein: CASSVGQGTEQYF
V gene: TRBV7-8; J gene: TRBJ1-2; CDR3 protein: CASSLRQGRGYTF
V gene: TRBV19; J gene: TRBJ1-5; CDR3 protein: CASSGYQGAANQPQHF
V gene: TRBV19; J gene: TRBJ1-1; CDR3 protein: CASSTGARNTEAFF
V gene: TRBV29-1; J gene: TRBJ1-1; CDR3 protein: CSVVGRVSLNTEAFF
V gene: TRBV29-1; J gene: TRBJ1-3; CDR3 protein: CSVESLPAGNTIYF
V gene: TRBV19; J gene: TRBJ2-7; CDR3 protein: CASSHTGGSSYEQYF
V gene: TRBV9; J gene: TRBJ2-5; CDR3 protein: CASSGAGTVIQETQYF
V gene: TRBV19; J gene: TRBJ1-1; CDR3 protein: CASSVGGWNMNTEAFF
V gene: TRBV6-6; J gene: TRBJ2-7; CDR3 protein: CASNDRPTAYEQYF
V gene: TRBV14; J gene: TRBJ1-1; CDR3 protein: CASSQDLSGLEAFF
V gene: TRBV20-1; J gene: TRBJ2-5; CDR3 protein: CSEGILETQYF
V gene: TRBV19; J gene: TRBJ2-7; CDR3 protein: CASRTGPLRGGPSEQYF
V gene: TRBV28; J gene: TRBJ2-7; CDR3 protein: CASSSHLAQYEQYF
V gene: TRBV7-9; J gene: TRBJ1-1; CDR3 protein: CASTPGLVNTEAFF
V gene: TRBV7-2; J gene: TRBJ2-3; CDR3 protein: CASSWTGSTDTQYF
V gene: TRBV6-1; J gene: TRBJ1-1; CDR3 protein: CASSETQRGGRGTEAFF
V gene: TRBV2; J gene: TRBJ1-1; CDR3 protein: CASSDQGFGAFF
V gene: TRBV7-2; J gene: TRBJ1-2; CDR3 protein: CASSLRSQPFRNYGYTF
V gene: TRBV5-6; J gene: TRBJ1-2; CDR3 protein: CASSLDGYGYTF
V gene: TRBV28; J gene: TRBJ1-2; CDR3 protein: CASSPPDRRNYGYTF
V gene: TRBV4-3; J gene: TRBJ2-1; CDR3 protein: CASSRKLPSGGFYNEQFF
V gene: TRBV5-1; J gene: TRBJ1-1; CDR3 protein: CASSGGHTEAFF
V gene: TRBV2; J gene: TRBJ1-1; CDR3 protein: CASSDGGNTEAFF
V gene: TRBV30; J gene: TRBJ2-3; CDR3 protein: CAWARGTTSTDTQYF
V gene: TRBV5-4; J gene: TRBJ2-2; CDR3 protein: CASGGLAGDTGELFF
V gene: TRBV27; J gene: TRBJ1-6; CDR3 protein: CASSLIPGVVGGSPLHF
V gene: TRBV14; J gene: TRBJ1-2; CDR3 protein: CASSLAGTGYGYTF
V gene: TRBV4-2; J gene: TRBJ2-7; CDR3 protein: CASSQERTSGGYEQYF
V gene: TRBV9; J gene: TRBJ2-1; CDR3 protein: CASSVGTVGNNEQFF
V gene: TRBV5-1; J gene: TRBJ2-2; CDR3 protein: CASSSSSGVNTGELFF
V gene: TRBV5-1; J gene: TRBJ1-2; CDR3 protein: CASSLDLRADNHGYTF
V gene: TRBV5-5; J gene: TRBJ1-4; CDR3 protein: CASSLGRWDSSTNEKLFF
V gene: TRBV25-1; J gene: TRBJ1-2; CDR3 protein: CATSRGAAYGYTF
V gene: TRBV7-8; J gene: TRBJ2-7; CDR3 protein: CASSLGRVNEQYF
V gene: TRBV4-3; J gene: TRBJ2-2; CDR3 protein: CASSQDLAGAYTGELFF
V gene: TRBV5-6; J gene: TRBJ2-5; CDR3 protein: CASSLLPLGETQYF
V gene: TRBV10-3; J gene: TRBJ1-1; CDR3 protein: CATSDSPTGNEAFF
V gene: TRBV5-4; J gene: TRBJ2-1; CDR3 protein: CASRLTGAPLAYNEQFF
V gene: TRBV28; J gene: TRBJ2-7; CDR3 protein: CASSPSSYEQYF
V gene: TRBV7-7; J gene: TRBJ2-3; CDR3 protein: CARDSGRETDTQYF
V gene: TRBV18; J gene: TRBJ2-7; CDR3 protein: CASSLSQGYNEQYF
V gene: TRBV5-1; J gene: TRBJ1-1; CDR3 protein: CASSFSGDTEAFF
V gene: TRBV18; J gene: TRBJ1-3; CDR3 protein: CASSLTALQGTTGNTIYF
V gene: TRBV19; J gene: TRBJ2-6; CDR3 protein: CASSIGDSGANVLTF
V gene: TRBV5-1; J gene: TRBJ1-3; CDR3 protein: CASSLSSTESGNTIYF
V gene: TRBV19; J gene: TRBJ2-5; CDR3 protein: CASSIDAGGLETQYF
V gene: TRBV5-4; J gene: TRBJ2-1; CDR3 protein: CASSLDGLTYNEQFF
V gene: TRBV6-6; J gene: TRBJ2-5; CDR3 protein: CASSYPPPYQETQYF